The rows below give T cell receptor beta chains drawn from one sample of a study of response to subunit inactivated influenza vaccine. MiXCR, applied by TCRdb to the RT-PCR reads, yields one record per CDR3 protein. The sample yields hundreds of thousands of distinct CDR3 sequences, 9% to 15% seen once. This sample comprised non-naive T cells sorted from PBMCs, obtained 14 to 15 days before vaccination. The receptors come from a man aged 45-65 years who received an inactivated influenza vaccine. Each CDR3 is given with its conserved first and last residue. The order of the fields is D gene, CDR3 length, V gene, clone size, J gene, CDR3 protein, CDR3 DNA. A D gene is named only where the DNA matches it firmly. Where a row states a size, it is once, few, many or the class of an expanded clone; other rows omit it.

d_call: TRBD2
cdr3_length: 17
v_call: TRBV6-2/TRBV6-3
clone_size: few
j_call: TRBJ2-1
cdr3_aa: CASLPNHLAGGYNEQFF
cdr3_nt: TGTGCCAGCCTCCCCAACCACCTAGCGGGAGGTTACAATGAGCAGTTCTTC

d_call: .
cdr3_length: 12
v_call: TRBV28
clone_size: few
j_call: TRBJ1-2
cdr3_aa: CASSYGNYGYTF
cdr3_nt: TGTGCCAGCAGTTACGGAAACTATGGCTACACCTTC

d_call: .
cdr3_length: 16
v_call: TRBV6-1
clone_size: .
j_call: TRBJ2-1
cdr3_aa: CASSLRTFQGGNEQFF
cdr3_nt: TGTGCCAGCAGTCTCCGGACCTTCCAGGGGGGGAATGAGCAGTTCTTC

d_call: TRBD1
cdr3_length: 15
v_call: TRBV14
clone_size: many
j_call: TRBJ2-3
cdr3_aa: CASSPDRGFTDTQYF
cdr3_nt: TGTGCCAGCAGCCCGGACAGGGGGTTCACAGATACGCAGTATTTT

d_call: TRBD1
cdr3_length: 15
v_call: TRBV27
clone_size: many
j_call: TRBJ1-1
cdr3_aa: CASSPHRGGNTEAFF
cdr3_nt: TGTGCCAGCAGTCCTCACAGGGGGGGGAACACTGAAGCTTTCTTT

d_call: TRBD1
cdr3_length: 15
v_call: TRBV20-1
clone_size: .
j_call: TRBJ2-7
cdr3_aa: CSATSGQGASYEQYF
cdr3_nt: TGCAGTGCTACGAGCGGACAGGGGGCCTCCTACGAGCAGTACTTC

d_call: .
cdr3_length: 16
v_call: TRBV14
clone_size: .
j_call: TRBJ2-5
cdr3_aa: CASSSITGTPQETQYF
cdr3_nt: TGTGCCAGCAGCTCCATCACCGGGACACCACAAGAGACCCAGTACTTC

d_call: TRBD1
cdr3_length: 15
v_call: TRBV6-2/TRBV6-3
clone_size: .
j_call: TRBJ2-7
cdr3_aa: CASSHPEDRTYEQYF
cdr3_nt: TGTGCCAGCAGCCACCCTGAGGACAGGACCTACGAGCAGTACTTC

d_call: TRBD1
cdr3_length: 15
v_call: TRBV2
clone_size: .
j_call: TRBJ2-1
cdr3_aa: CASSRTGVGYNEQFF
cdr3_nt: TGTGCCAGCAGTAGAACAGGGGTAGGGTACAATGAGCAGTTCTTC

d_call: .
cdr3_length: 14
v_call: TRBV20-1
clone_size: .
j_call: TRBJ1-5
cdr3_aa: CSARRGPSNQPQHF
cdr3_nt: TGCAGTGCTAGACGGGGGCCCAGCAATCAGCCCCAGCATTTT

d_call: .
cdr3_length: 14
v_call: TRBV9
clone_size: .
j_call: TRBJ1-6
cdr3_aa: CASSVVGFNSPLHF
cdr3_nt: TGTGCCAGCAGCGTAGTGGGGTTTAATTCACCCCTCCACTTT

d_call: .
cdr3_length: 12
v_call: TRBV12-3/TRBV12-4
clone_size: .
j_call: TRBJ1-2
cdr3_aa: CASAPGVGGYSF
cdr3_nt: TGTGCCAGCGCGCCCGGCGTCGGCGGCTACTCCTTC